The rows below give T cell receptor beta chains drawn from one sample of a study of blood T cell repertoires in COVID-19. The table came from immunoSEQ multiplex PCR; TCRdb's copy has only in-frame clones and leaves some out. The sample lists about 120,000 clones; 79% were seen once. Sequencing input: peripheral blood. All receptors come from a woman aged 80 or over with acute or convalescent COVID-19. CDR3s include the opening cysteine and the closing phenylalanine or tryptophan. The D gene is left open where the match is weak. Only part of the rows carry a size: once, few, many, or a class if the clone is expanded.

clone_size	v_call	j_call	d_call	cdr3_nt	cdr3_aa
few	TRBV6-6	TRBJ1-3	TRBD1	TGTGCCAGCAGTACGACAGGGGGCTATGGAAACACCATATATTTT	CASSTTGGYGNTIYF
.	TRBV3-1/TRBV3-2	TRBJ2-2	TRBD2	TGTGCCAGCAGCCAAGATCTAGGCGGGGGGGCCCCCGGGGAGCTGTTTTTT	CASSQDLGGGAPGELFF
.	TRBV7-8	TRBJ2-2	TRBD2	TGTGCCAGCACCCCGGGACTAGCGGGGAGTTACGGCACCGGGGAGCTGTTTTTT	CASTPGLAGSYGTGELFF
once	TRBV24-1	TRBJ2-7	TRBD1	TGTGCCACCAGTGATTCCGGACAGGGGGCAAACGAGCAGTACTTC	CATSDSGQGANEQYF
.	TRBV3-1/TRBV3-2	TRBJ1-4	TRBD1	TGTGCCAGCAGCCAAGGGCAGGGGGGTGAAAAACTGTTTTTT	CASSQGQGGEKLFF
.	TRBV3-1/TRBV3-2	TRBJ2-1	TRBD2	TGTGCCAGCAGCCAAGGGGCGGGAGAAGAGGATGAGCAGTTCTTC	CASSQGAGEEDEQFF
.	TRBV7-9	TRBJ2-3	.	TGTGCCAGCAGCTTAGGCGGGACAGATACGCAGTATTTT	CASSLGGTDTQYF
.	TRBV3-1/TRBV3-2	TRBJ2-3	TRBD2	TGTGCCAGCAGCCTTAGAGCGGGAGGATCGGATACGCAGTATTTT	CASSLRAGGSDTQYF
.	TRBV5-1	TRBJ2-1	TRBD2	TGCGCCAGCAGCTTGGCGGGGGGGCACGACAATGAGCAGTTCTTC	CASSLAGGHDNEQFF
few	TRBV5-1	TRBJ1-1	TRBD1	TGCGCCAGCAGCTTGTACGGGACAGGGGGCGCAGACACTGAAGCTTTCTTT	CASSLYGTGGADTEAFF
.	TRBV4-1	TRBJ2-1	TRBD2	TGCGCCAGCAGCCAAGCAGCGATGAGACTAGCGGGAGGCAATGAGCAGTTCTTC	CASSQAAMRLAGGNEQFF
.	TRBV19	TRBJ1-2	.	TGTGCCAGTTCATTGGGAGTTAACTATGGCTACACCTTC	CASSLGVNYGYTF
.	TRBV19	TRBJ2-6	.	TGTGCCAGTAGCCCCAGTCAGAGGAGTAGCTGGGCCAACGTCCTGACTTTC	CASSPSQRSSWANVLTF
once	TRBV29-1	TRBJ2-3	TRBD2	TGCAGCGTCCGGACTAGCGGGCGCGATACGCAGTATTTT	CSVRTSGRDTQYF
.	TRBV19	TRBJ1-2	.	TGTGCCAGTAGTATGATGGCACAGGGATATGGCTACACCTTC	CASSMMAQGYGYTF
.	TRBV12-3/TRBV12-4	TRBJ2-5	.	TGTGCCAGTAGGGGTGGCTACGCTGAGACCCAGTACTTC	CASRGGYAETQYF
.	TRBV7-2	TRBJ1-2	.	TGTGCCAGCAGCATTACAGGCAACTATGGCTACACCTTC	CASSITGNYGYTF
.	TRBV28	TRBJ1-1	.	TGTGCCAGCAGTTTATGGGGCAGGGGAGACACTGAAGCTTTCTTT	CASSLWGRGDTEAFF
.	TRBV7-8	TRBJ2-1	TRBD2	TGTGCCAGCAGCGCCCGACAGCGGGGCTACAATGAGCAGTTCTTC	CASSARQRGYNEQFF
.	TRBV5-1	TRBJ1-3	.	TGCGCCAGCAGCCCCTGGAGCCCGGAAAGGGGAAACACCATATATTTT	CASSPWSPERGNTIYF
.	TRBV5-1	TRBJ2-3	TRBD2	TGCGCCAGCAGCCCGGGGACTAGCGGGGGGGCAGATACGCAGTATTTT	CASSPGTSGGADTQYF
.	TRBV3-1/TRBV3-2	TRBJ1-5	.	TGTGCCAGCAGCCAAGACTCGGCAGGGTCCGGCCCCCAGCATTTT	CASSQDSAGSGPQHF
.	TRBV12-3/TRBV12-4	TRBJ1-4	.	TGTGCCAGCAGACTTCTAAATGAAAAACTGTTTTTT	CASRLLNEKLFF
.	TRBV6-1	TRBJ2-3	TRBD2	TGTGCCAGCAGTGATCGAACTAGCGGGGGGGTAACAGATACGCAGTATTTT	CASSDRTSGGVTDTQYF
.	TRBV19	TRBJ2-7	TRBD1	TGTGCCAGTAGTACCATTGGGAACCGGGACAGCGAGCAGTACTTC	CASSTIGNRDSEQYF
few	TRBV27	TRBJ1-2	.	TGTGCCAGCAGTTTCAGGGGCGATAACTATGGCTACACCTTC	CASSFRGDNYGYTF
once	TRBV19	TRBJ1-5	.	TGTGCCAGTAGTATAGAATTAGGGGAAGAACAGCCCCAGCATTTT	CASSIELGEEQPQHF
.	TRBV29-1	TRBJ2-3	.	TGCAGCGTTTGGGAGCGGTCCACAGATACGCAGTATTTT	CSVWERSTDTQYF
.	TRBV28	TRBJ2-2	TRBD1	TGTGCCAGCAGTTTGGGTGGATGGACAGGACTCGGAACCGGGGAGCTGTTTTTT	CASSLGGWTGLGTGELFF
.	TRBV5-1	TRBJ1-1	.	TGCGCCAGCAGCTTGCGTAGCCTGAACACTGAAGCTTTCTTT	CASSLRSLNTEAFF
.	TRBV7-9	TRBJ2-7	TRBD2	TGTGCCAGCAGCTTAGTCCTAGCGGGGGACCACGAGCAGTACTTC	CASSLVLAGDHEQYF
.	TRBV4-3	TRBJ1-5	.	TGCGCCAGCAGCCCAGGGGTGGGGCAGCCCCAGCATTTT	CASSPGVGQPQHF
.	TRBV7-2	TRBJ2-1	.	TGTGCCAGCAGCTTACGTCCCAGAGGGTACAATGAGCAGTTCTTC	CASSLRPRGYNEQFF
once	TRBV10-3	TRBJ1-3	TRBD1	TGTGCCATCGGCGGACAGGGAGGCCTCGACTCTGGAAACACCATATATTTT	CAIGGQGGLDSGNTIYF
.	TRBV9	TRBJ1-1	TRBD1	TGTGCCAGCAGCGCCACGGGACAGCCGAACACTGAAGCTTTCTTT	CASSATGQPNTEAFF
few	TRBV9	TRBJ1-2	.	TGTGCCAGCAGCATGACAGAGAGCTATGGCTACACCTTC	CASSMTESYGYTF
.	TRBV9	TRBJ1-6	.	TGTGCCAGCAGCGTAGAATATGGAGAAGGGAGGGGGAATTCACCCCTCCACTTT	CASSVEYGEGRGNSPLHF
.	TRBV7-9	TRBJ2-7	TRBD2	TGTGCCAGCAGCAACGCCTTTTTGGCTAGCGGGAGGGCCGAGATGGAAGAGCAGTACTTC	CASSNAFLASGRAEMEEQYF
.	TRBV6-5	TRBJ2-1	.	TGTGCCAGCAGTTACTGGGGCGTCGAAAACAATGAGCAGTTCTTC	CASSYWGVENNEQFF
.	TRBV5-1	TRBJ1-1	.	TGCGCCAGCAGCGGAACAGGGCTGTGGAACACTGAAGCTTTCTTT	CASSGTGLWNTEAFF
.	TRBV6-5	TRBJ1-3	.	TGTGCCAGCAGTTACTTCCGCTCGGGGGGAAACACCATATATTTT	CASSYFRSGGNTIYF
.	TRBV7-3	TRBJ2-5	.	TGTGCCAGCAGCTTTACAGGGGACTCAAAAGAGACCCAGTACTTC	CASSFTGDSKETQYF
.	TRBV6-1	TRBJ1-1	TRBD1	TGTGCCAGCAGTGATACAGGGGGCACTGAAGCTTTCTTT	CASSDTGGTEAFF
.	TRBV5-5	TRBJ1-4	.	TGTGCCAGCAGCTTGGTCGGGGAGAAGTTAGAAAAACTGTTTTTT	CASSLVGEKLEKLFF
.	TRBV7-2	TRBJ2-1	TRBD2	TGTGCCAGCAGGGTGGATTTAGGGAGGGATGAGCAGTTCTTC	CASRVDLGRDEQFF